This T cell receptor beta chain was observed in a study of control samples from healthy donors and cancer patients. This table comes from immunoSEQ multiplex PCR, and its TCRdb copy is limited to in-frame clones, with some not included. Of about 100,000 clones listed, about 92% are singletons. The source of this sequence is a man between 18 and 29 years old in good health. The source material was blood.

The CDR3 nucleotides are TGCGCCAGCAGCGCTACGGGACAGCGAAACACCATATATTTT. Encoded protein: CASSATGQRNTIYF. The chain is built from TRBV5-1 and TRBJ1-3, with TRBD1 identical over 7 bases. J lost 5 bases, V lost 4 bases, and 6 bases had no gene match. The germline V gene encodes CDR1 SGHRS and CDR2 YFSETQ. The CDR3 length is 14 residues.